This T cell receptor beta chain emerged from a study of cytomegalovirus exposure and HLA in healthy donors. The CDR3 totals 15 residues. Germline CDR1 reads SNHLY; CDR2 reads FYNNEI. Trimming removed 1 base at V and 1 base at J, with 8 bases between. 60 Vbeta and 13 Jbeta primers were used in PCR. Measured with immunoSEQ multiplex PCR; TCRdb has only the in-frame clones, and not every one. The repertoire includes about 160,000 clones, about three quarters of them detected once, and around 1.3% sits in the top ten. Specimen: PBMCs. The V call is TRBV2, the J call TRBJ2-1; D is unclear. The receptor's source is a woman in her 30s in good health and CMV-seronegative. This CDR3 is CASSEGLRSYNEQFF. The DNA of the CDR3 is TGTGCCAGCAGTGAAGGGTTGCGTTCCTACAATGAGCAGTTCTTC.